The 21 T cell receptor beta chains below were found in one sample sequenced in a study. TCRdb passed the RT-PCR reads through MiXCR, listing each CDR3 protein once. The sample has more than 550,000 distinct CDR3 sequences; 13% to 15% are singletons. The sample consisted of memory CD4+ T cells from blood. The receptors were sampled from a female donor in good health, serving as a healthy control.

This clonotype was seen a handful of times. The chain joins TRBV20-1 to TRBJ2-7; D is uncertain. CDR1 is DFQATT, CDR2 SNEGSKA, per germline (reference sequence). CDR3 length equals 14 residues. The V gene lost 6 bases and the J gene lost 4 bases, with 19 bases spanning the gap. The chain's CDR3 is CSAIDVVWGYEQYF. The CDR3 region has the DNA TGCAGTGCCATCGACGTCGTGTGGGGTTACGAGCAGTACTTC.

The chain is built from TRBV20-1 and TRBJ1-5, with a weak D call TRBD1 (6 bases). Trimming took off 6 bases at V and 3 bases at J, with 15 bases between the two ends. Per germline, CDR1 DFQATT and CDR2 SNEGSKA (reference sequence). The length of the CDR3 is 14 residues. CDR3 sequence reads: CSAKQGGPNQPQHF. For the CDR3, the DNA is TGCAGTGCGAAACAGGGTGGGCCCAATCAGCCCCAGCATTTT.

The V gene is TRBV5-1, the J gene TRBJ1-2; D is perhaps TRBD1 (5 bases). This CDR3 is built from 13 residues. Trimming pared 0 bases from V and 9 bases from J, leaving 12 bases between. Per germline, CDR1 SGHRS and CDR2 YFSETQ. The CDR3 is CASSLGDLESYTF. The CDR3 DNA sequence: TGCGCCAGCAGCTTGGGGGACCTCGAGAGCTACACCTTC. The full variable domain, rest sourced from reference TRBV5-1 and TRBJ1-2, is KAGVTQTPRYLIKTRGQQVTLSCSPISGHRSVSWYQQTPGQGLQFLFEYFSETQRNKGNFPGRFSGRQFSNSRSEMNVSTLELGDSALYLCASSLGDLESYTFGSGTRLTVV.

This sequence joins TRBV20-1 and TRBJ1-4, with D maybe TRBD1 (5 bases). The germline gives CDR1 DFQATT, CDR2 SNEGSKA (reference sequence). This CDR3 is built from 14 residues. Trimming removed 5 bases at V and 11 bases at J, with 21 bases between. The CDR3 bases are TGCAGTGCTGGGGGGATGGCAGGATGGGGGAAACTGTTTTTT. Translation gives CSAGGMAGWGKLFF.

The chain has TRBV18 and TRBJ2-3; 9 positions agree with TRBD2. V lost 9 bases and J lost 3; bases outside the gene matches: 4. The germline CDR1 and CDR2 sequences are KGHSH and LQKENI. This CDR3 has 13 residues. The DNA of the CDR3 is TGTGCCAGTACAACTAGCGGGACAGATACGCAGTATTTT. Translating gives CASTTSGTDTQYF.

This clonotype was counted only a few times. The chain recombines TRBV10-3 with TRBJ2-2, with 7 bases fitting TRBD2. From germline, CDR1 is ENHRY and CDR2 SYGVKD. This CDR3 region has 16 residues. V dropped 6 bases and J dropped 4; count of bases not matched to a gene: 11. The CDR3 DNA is TGTGCCATCAGCTCTCTAGCGGTGGGGAGCACCGGGGAGCTGTTTTTT. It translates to CAISSLAVGSTGELFF.

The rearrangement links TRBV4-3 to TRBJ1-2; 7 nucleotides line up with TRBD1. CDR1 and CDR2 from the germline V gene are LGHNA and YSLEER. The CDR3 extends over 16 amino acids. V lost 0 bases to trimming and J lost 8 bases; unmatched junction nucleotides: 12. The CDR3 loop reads CASSQEGPGTVSGYTF. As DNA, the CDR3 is TGCGCCAGCAGCCAAGAGGGCCCCGGGACAGTATCCGGCTACACCTTC.

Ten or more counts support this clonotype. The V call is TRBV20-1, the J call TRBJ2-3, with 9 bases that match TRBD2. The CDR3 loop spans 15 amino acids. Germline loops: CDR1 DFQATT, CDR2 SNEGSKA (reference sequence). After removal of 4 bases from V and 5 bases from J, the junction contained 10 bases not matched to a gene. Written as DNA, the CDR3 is TGCAGTGCTAAAGCGGGGGGCTCCGCTGGAGATACGCAGTATTTT. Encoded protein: CSAKAGGSAGDTQYF.

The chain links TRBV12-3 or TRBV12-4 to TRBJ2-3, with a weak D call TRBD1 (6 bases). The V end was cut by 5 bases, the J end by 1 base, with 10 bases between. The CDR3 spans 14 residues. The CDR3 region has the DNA TGTGCCAGCAGTCAACAGGGACGCACAGATACGCAGTATTTT. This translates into CASSQQGRTDTQYF.

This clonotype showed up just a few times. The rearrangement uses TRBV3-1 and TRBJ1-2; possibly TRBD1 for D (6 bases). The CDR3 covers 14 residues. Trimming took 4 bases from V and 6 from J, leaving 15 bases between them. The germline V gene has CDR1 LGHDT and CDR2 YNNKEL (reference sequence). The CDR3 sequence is CASSPSGELNGYTF. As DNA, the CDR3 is TGTGCCAGCAGCCCTTCAGGGGAACTAAATGGCTACACCTTC.

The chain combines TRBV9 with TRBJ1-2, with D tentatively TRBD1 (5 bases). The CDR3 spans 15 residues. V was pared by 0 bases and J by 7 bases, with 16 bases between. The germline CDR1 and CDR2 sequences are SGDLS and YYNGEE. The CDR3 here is CASSVDFRGGRGYTF. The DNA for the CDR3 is TGTGCCAGCAGCGTAGATTTTAGGGGAGGACGTGGCTACACCTTC.

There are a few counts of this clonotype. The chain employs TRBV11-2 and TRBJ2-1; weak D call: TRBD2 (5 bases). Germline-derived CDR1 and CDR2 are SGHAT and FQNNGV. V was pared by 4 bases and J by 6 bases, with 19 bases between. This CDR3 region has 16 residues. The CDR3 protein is CASSWAELDWGNEQFF. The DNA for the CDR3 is TGTGCCAGCAGCTGGGCGGAACTAGACTGGGGCAATGAGCAGTTCTTC.

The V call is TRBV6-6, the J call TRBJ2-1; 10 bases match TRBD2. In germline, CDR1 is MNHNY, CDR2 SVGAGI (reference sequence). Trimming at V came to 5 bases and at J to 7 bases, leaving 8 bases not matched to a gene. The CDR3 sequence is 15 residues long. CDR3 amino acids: CASSPRAAGGNEQFF. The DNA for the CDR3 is TGTGCCAGCAGTCCCCGCGCAGCGGGAGGGAATGAGCAGTTCTTC.

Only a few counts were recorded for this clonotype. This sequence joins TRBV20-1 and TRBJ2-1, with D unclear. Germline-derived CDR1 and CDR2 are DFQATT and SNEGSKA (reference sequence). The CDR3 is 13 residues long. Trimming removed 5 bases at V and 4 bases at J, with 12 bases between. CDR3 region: CSALGYRYNEQFF. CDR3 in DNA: TGCAGTGCTCTGGGCTACCGATACAATGAGCAGTTCTTC.

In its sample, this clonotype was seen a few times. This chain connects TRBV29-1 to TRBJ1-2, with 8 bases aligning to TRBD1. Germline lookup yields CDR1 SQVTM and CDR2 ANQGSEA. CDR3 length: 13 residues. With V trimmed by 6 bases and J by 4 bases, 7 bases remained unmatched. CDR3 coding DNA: TGCAGCGTCGAGACAGGGGCGGGCTATGGCTACACCTTC. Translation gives CSVETGAGYGYTF.

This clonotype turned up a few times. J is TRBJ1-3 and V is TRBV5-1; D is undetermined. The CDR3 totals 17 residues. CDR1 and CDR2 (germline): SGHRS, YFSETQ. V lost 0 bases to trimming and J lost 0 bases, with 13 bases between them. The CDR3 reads CASSLVGGIGSGNTIYF. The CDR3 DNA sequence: TGCGCCAGCAGCTTGGTAGGCGGGATTGGCTCTGGAAACACCATATATTTT.

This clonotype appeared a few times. DNA of the CDR3: TGTGCCAGCAGTTTAGGGTGGAATGAGCAGTTCTTC. It encodes CASSLGWNEQFF. This sequence joins TRBV28 and TRBJ2-1; D unresolved. Germline V gene data show CDR1 as MDHEN and CDR2 as SYDVKM. The CDR3 contains 12 residues. V lost 2 bases, J lost 7 bases, and 6 bases lay in between.

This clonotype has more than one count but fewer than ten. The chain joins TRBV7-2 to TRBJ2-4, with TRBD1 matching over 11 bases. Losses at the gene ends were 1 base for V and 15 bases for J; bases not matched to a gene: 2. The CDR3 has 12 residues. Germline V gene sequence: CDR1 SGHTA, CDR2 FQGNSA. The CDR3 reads CASSLEGTGGYF. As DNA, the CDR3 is TGTGCCAGCAGCTTAGAGGGGACAGGGGGGTACTTC.

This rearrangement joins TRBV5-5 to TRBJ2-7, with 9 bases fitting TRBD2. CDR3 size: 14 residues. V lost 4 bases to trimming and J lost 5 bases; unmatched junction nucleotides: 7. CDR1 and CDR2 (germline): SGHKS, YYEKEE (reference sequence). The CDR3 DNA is TGTGCCAGCAGCCTTTCGCGGGAGGGGCACGAGCAGTACTTC. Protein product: CASSLSREGHEQYF.

DNA for the CDR3: TGCAGTGCTAGAGATTACCGGGGGGCGGTCACCGGGGAGCTGTTTTTT. This encodes CSARDYRGAVTGELFF. The rearrangement uses TRBV20-1 and TRBJ2-2; D might be TRBD2 (7 bases). CDR3 size: 16 residues. Trimming took 0 bases from V and 4 from J, leaving 15 bases between them. Per germline, CDR1 DFQATT and CDR2 SNEGSKA (reference sequence).

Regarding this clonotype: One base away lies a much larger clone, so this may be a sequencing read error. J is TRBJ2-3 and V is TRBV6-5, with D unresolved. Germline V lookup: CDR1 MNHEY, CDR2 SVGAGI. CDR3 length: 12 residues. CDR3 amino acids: CVSSYFGDTQYF. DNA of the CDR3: TGTGTCAGCAGTTACTTCGGGGATACGCAGTATTTT.